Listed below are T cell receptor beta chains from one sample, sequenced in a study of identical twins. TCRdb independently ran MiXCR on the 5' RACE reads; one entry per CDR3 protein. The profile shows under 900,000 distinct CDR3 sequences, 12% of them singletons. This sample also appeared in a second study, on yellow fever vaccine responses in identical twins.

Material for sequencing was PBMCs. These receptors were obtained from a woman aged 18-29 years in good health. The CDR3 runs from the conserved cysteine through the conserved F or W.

CDR3aa: CASSLEPGSNQPQHF; j_gene: TRBJ1-5; v_gene: TRBV5-1
CDR3aa: CASSPGTGPYERYF; j_gene: TRBJ2-7; v_gene: TRBV7-2
CDR3aa: CASSGAGTANYGYTF; j_gene: TRBJ1-2; v_gene: TRBV5-6
CDR3aa: CATRAGTSVYNEQFF; j_gene: TRBJ2-1; v_gene: TRBV2
CDR3aa: CATSGQRGQGANVLTF; j_gene: TRBJ2-6; v_gene: TRBV24-1
CDR3aa: CASSRDSLYNEQFF; j_gene: TRBJ2-1; v_gene: TRBV11-3
CDR3aa: CASSQELWQNYGYTF; j_gene: TRBJ1-2; v_gene: TRBV4-1
CDR3aa: CSATPLAGGAETQYF; j_gene: TRBJ2-5; v_gene: TRBV29-1
CDR3aa: CASRLAGGVYGYTF; j_gene: TRBJ1-2; v_gene: TRBV12-3/TRBV12-4
CDR3aa: CASSYSIDSGGELFF; j_gene: TRBJ2-2; v_gene: TRBV6-2/TRBV6-3
CDR3aa: CASSVGLAGREQYF; j_gene: TRBJ2-7; v_gene: TRBV9
CDR3aa: CASSNSGAGTDTQYF; j_gene: TRBJ2-3; v_gene: TRBV7-3
CDR3aa: CAISVELVLYEQYF; j_gene: TRBJ2-7; v_gene: TRBV10-3
CDR3aa: CASSQRWAGEQYF; j_gene: TRBJ2-7; v_gene: TRBV14
CDR3aa: CASSHYTGTRIQTQYF; j_gene: TRBJ2-5; v_gene: TRBV14
CDR3aa: CASSEGQTNTGELFF; j_gene: TRBJ2-2; v_gene: TRBV2
CDR3aa: CASSWRETDTQYF; j_gene: TRBJ2-3; v_gene: TRBV7-8
CDR3aa: CAISFRGQGGGYGYTF; j_gene: TRBJ1-2; v_gene: TRBV10-3
CDR3aa: CASSQASTSGGFHEQFF; j_gene: TRBJ2-1; v_gene: TRBV4-1
CDR3aa: CASSPVAGGPGPETQYF; j_gene: TRBJ2-5; v_gene: TRBV11-3
CDR3aa: CASDTGTGAPRYGYTF; j_gene: TRBJ1-2; v_gene: TRBV19
CDR3aa: CASATGHPNYGYTF; j_gene: TRBJ1-2; v_gene: TRBV9
CDR3aa: CASSLGTGQTADTQYF; j_gene: TRBJ2-3; v_gene: TRBV5-5
CDR3aa: CASSILTSGSNTGELFF; j_gene: TRBJ2-2; v_gene: TRBV5-4
CDR3aa: CATSDYRGPKTDGDSPLHF; j_gene: TRBJ1-6; v_gene: TRBV24-1
CDR3aa: CASSPITGTGYNEQFF; j_gene: TRBJ2-1; v_gene: TRBV10-1
CDR3aa: CSARDPIGPEELFF; j_gene: TRBJ2-2; v_gene: TRBV20-1
CDR3aa: CASSFKTIRGSNQPQHF; j_gene: TRBJ1-5; v_gene: TRBV21-1
CDR3aa: CASRGTSGSTDTQYF; j_gene: TRBJ2-3; v_gene: TRBV5-4
CDR3aa: CATSRESGQPQHF; j_gene: TRBJ1-5; v_gene: TRBV15
CDR3aa: CASSPGTGGESEQFF; j_gene: TRBJ2-1; v_gene: TRBV7-9
CDR3aa: CASSQGTSGVLIF; j_gene: TRBJ2-1; v_gene: TRBV3-1
CDR3aa: CASSSGWPGELFF; j_gene: TRBJ2-2; v_gene: TRBV11-2
CDR3aa: CSARAVSSGPYNEQFF; j_gene: TRBJ2-1; v_gene: TRBV20-1
CDR3aa: CSSGGPTGELFF; j_gene: TRBJ2-2; v_gene: TRBV29-1
CDR3aa: CASSAEGVRETQYF; j_gene: TRBJ2-5; v_gene: TRBV7-9
CDR3aa: CASSQIQGRPSVLTF; j_gene: TRBJ2-6; v_gene: TRBV14
CDR3aa: CASTLRGPSYEQYF; j_gene: TRBJ2-7; v_gene: TRBV21-1
CDR3aa: CASSWDRDYNSPLHF; j_gene: TRBJ1-6; v_gene: TRBV5-1
CDR3aa: CSVLPPRQALNTEAFF; j_gene: TRBJ1-1; v_gene: TRBV29-1
CDR3aa: CSASWGGTGNNEQFF; j_gene: TRBJ2-1; v_gene: TRBV20-1
CDR3aa: CASSLVMDEQFF; j_gene: TRBJ2-1; v_gene: TRBV5-1
CDR3aa: CASSSRVARLAEDNEQFF; j_gene: TRBJ2-1; v_gene: TRBV7-8
CDR3aa: CASRSPGQHSGNTIYF; j_gene: TRBJ1-3; v_gene: TRBV4-1
CDR3aa: CSASDSGSTDTQYF; j_gene: TRBJ2-3; v_gene: TRBV20-1
CDR3aa: CASSLREALAAATGGQYF; j_gene: TRBJ2-3; v_gene: TRBV11-2
CDR3aa: CASSQQSGSRYNEQFF; j_gene: TRBJ2-1; v_gene: TRBV3-1
CDR3aa: CATTKQGMEYGYTF; j_gene: TRBJ1-2; v_gene: TRBV10-3
CDR3aa: CASSQGRGQGRSPLHF; j_gene: TRBJ1-6; v_gene: TRBV4-1
CDR3aa: CASSPAAGIAYEQYF; j_gene: TRBJ2-7; v_gene: TRBV18
CDR3aa: CASSYGRAGGRDEQFF; j_gene: TRBJ2-1; v_gene: TRBV7-3
CDR3aa: CASSPGRTAPGYGYTF; j_gene: TRBJ1-2; v_gene: TRBV5-1